This TCR beta chain was captured by sequencing in a study of T-cell memory formation after mild COVID-19. At the level of the study: TCR clusters were largely donor specific. Notes on the study in general: Clones that shrank (day 15 to 85) were balanced CD4/CD8, whereas later expanders leaned CD4+. Researchers found some responding clones in pre-infection memory, a sign that cross-reactive memory joined.

CDR3 length: 13 amino acids. Trimming pared 7 bases from V and 3 bases from J, leaving 16 bases between. Per the germline V gene, CDR1 is SQVTM and CDR2 is ANQGSEA. From 5'RACE with constant-segment primers came TCR alpha and TCR beta cDNA libraries that carried sample barcodes and UMIs. A single record per CDR3 protein comes from TCRdb applying MiXCR to the 5' RACE reads. The table lists some 290,000 distinct CDR3 sequences, around 15% of them singletons. This clonotype was seen only a few times. Antigen: not known. The source is a man younger than 35 who had mild COVID-19 (a few samples of this study predate the infection). Cell type and time point are not known. The chain combines TRBV29-1 with TRBJ2-7; TRBD1 or TRBD2 may be the D gene (5 bases each). The sequencing sample was made of PBMCs or a T cell subset sorted from them (not recorded which). For the CDR3, the DNA is TGCAGCGCCGGGGCCGGGGACCTCTACGAGCAGTACTTC. The encoded protein is CSAGAGDLYEQYF.